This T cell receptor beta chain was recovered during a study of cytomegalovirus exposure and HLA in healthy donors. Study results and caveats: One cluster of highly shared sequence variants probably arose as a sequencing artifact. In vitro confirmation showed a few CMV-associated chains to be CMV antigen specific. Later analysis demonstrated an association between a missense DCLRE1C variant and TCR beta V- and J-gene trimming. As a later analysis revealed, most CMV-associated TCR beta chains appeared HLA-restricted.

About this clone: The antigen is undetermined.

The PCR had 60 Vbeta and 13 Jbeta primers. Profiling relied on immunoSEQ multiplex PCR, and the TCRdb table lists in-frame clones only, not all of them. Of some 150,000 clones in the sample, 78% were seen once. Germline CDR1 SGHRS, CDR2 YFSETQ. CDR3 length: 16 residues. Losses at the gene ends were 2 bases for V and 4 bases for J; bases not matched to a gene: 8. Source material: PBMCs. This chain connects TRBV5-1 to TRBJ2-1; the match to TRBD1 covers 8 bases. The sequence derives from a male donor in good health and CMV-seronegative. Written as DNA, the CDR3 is TGCGCCAGCAGCTTAGGAACAGGGGGAAGGTACAATGAGCAGTTCTTC. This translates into CASSLGTGGRYNEQFF.